This TCR beta chain was documented in a study of metastatic and nonmetastatic thyroid tumors. Study conclusions and caveats: For both blood and tumor, malignant thyroid tumors reportedly showed significantly higher TCR beta diversity than benign nodules did.

To note about this clone: The antigen is unknown.

From germline, CDR1 is MNHNS and CDR2 SASEGT. With 4 bases removed from V and 1 base from J, the gap between germline ends came to 11 bases. This CDR3 region has 16 residues. TCRdb called clones again from the PCR reads with MiXCR. This sample has 5,500 to 7,500 clones; roughly 32% occur once, and the top ten carry about 21%. Among the patients, none had received any treatment before thyroid surgery. Sequencing was performed on tumor tissue. J is TRBJ2-6 and V is TRBV6-1; D could derive from TRBD1 or TRBD2 (6 bases each). The sequence was obtained from a female donor with papillary thyroid cancer or a benign thyroid nodule (not recorded which). Some clones in this sample may be carry-over from other donors' samples. CDR3 sequence (DNA): TGTGCCAGCAGTGGAGGGGGACTTTCTGGGGCCAACGTCCTGACTTTC. Translating it yields CASSGGGLSGANVLTF.